The clone carrying this T cell receptor beta chain was counted many times. Its matching antigen is unknown. This sample is part of a study of identical twins. Every donor was a healthy Caucasian. Trimming removed 5 bases from V and 0 bases from J; junction bases left unmatched: 7. This CDR3 has 15 amino acids. CDR1 is DFQATT and CDR2 is SNEGSKA in the germline V gene (reference sequence). Each CDR3 protein is one row after TCRdb ran MiXCR on the 5' RACE reads. The sample consists of about 720,000 distinct CDR3 sequences, more than 6.5% of them appearing once. Findings and caveats of the study: Models predicted less out-of-frame TCR alpha sharing in monozygotic twins than was found.

This same sample was also taken into another study, of yellow fever vaccine responses in identical twins. As reported in that work: As reported, the vaccine T cell response of twins seemed partly convergent and partly personalized.

The source is a woman between 18 and 30 years old in good health. Material: PBMCs. J is TRBJ2-1 and V is TRBV20-1; the match to TRBD1 covers 7 bases. In nucleotides, the CDR3 is TGCAGTGCTCGGGACAGAAAACGCTCCTACAATGAGCAGTTCTTC. Its protein is CSARDRKRSYNEQFF.